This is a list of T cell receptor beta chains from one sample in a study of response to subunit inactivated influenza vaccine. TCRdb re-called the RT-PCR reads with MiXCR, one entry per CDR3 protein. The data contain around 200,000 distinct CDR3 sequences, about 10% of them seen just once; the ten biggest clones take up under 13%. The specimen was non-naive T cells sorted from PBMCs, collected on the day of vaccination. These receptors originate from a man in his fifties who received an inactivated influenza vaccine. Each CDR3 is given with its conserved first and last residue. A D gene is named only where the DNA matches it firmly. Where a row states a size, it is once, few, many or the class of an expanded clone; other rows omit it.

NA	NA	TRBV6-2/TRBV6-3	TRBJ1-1	TGTGCCAGCACACCGATTTACCAGGGTGCCACTGAAGCTTTCTTT	CASTPIYQGATEAFF
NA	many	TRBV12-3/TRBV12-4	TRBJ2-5	TGTGCCAGCAGGCGACCCCAAGAGACCCAGTACTTC	CASRRPQETQYF
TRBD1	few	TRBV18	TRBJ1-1	TGTGCCAGCTCGGGTGGGACAGTCACTGAAGCTTTCTTT	CASSGGTVTEAFF
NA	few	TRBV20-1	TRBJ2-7	TGCAGTGCTAGAGAACAGGGCGCCTACGAGCAGTACTTC	CSAREQGAYEQYF
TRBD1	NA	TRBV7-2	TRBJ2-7	TGTGCCAGCAGTCACCCCCCCGGGACAGGGGGGTCCTACGAGCACTACTTC	CASSHPPGTGGSYEHYF
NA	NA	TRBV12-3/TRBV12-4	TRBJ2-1	TGTGCCAGCAGTGTCGACAATGAGCAGTTCTTC	CASSVDNEQFF
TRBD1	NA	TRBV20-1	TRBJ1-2	TGCAGTGCTAAAAAGACAGGGGAGTGGGATGGCTACACCTTC	CSAKKTGEWDGYTF
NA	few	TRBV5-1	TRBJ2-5	TGCGCCAGCAGCTTGGCCTCAGGGGAAGAGACCCAGTACTTC	CASSLASGEETQYF
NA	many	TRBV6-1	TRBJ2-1	TGTGCCAGCAGTCCTGGACTGGTCAGCTCCTACAATGAGCAGTTCTTC	CASSPGLVSSYNEQFF
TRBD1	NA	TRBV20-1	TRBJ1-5	TGCAGTGCTAGAGATCTACAGGGGGATCAGCCCCAGCATTTT	CSARDLQGDQPQHF
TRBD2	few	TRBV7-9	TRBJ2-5	TGTGCCAGCAGACCGGGACTAGCGGCGCGCGAGACCCAGTACTTC	CASRPGLAARETQYF
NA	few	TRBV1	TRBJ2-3	TGCACCAGCAGCCAAGATCAAAGGACCGGCACAGATACGCAGTATTTT	CTSSQDQRTGTDTQYF
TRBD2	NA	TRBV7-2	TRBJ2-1	TGTGCCAGCAGCTCGGCCCTAGCGGGAGCATACAATGAGCAGTTCTTC	CASSSALAGAYNEQFF
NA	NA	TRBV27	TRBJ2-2	TGTGCCAGCAGTTCCACGATCCCAGGCTACACCGGGGAGCTGTTTTTT	CASSSTIPGYTGELFF